This TCR beta chain was identified during a study of blood T cell repertoires in COVID-19. Study processing details: From reference gene primer amplification, estimates of nucleated cell counts were derived. Clones were read by immunoSEQ multiplex PCR, and TCRdb kept only the in-frame ones, dropping some. V, J and clone size derive from that table, while D and trimming were established from the DNA sequence. Of roughly 90,000 clones listed, about 85% were seen once; the top ten hold 35% to 40%. The sequence was obtained from a man older than 75 with acute or convalescent COVID-19. The sequencing sample was made of peripheral blood.

CDR3 DNA sequence: TGTGCCAGCAGCGCACAGGGTTCTACTAATGAAAAACTGTTTTTT. Translating it yields CASSAQGSTNEKLFF. This chain uses TRBV9 with TRBJ1-4; TRBD1 might be the D (6 bases). The CDR3 contains 15 residues. Per germline, CDR1 SGDLS and CDR2 YYNGEE. V lost 3 bases, J lost 2 bases, and 11 bases lay in between.